This TCR beta chain was obtained from a study of cytomegalovirus exposure and HLA in healthy donors. General study findings and limits: The study reported that TCR beta sequences accurately predicted HLA-A and HLA-B alleles in most subjects. An analysis that came later showed most CMV-associated TCR beta chains appearing HLA-restricted.

The CDR3 contains 16 residues. Germline assignment: CDR1 SEHNR and CDR2 FQNEAQ (reference sequence). Deletions cut 1 base from V and 5 bases from J, with 17 bases between. This clone has a single count. The antigen remains unidentified. Primers for the PCR totalled 60 Vbeta and 13 Jbeta. TCRdb's table, derived via immunoSEQ multiplex PCR, lists solely in-frame clones and lacks some. The sample lists about 78,000 clones; roughly 80% were seen once. This sequence joins TRBV7-9 and TRBJ2-5; D gene unclear. Material for sequencing was PBMCs. The sequence came from a man aged 50 or older in good health and CMV-seropositive. CDR3 residues: CASSLVATAAGETQYF. DNA for the CDR3: TGTGCCAGCAGCTTAGTGGCGACGGCGGCCGGGGAGACCCAGTACTTC.